This T cell receptor beta chain was identified during a study of technical replicates of blood from a few donors (dated by TCRdb to 2016 to 2017). Library method: the immunoSEQ multiplex PCR assay. TCRdb holds this immuneACCESS table with in-frame rearrangements only. Some clones are missing; in checked studies, unresolved V genes explain under half, and the rest has no known cause. The sample has about 88,000 clones on record, under 95% of them singletons. Around 0.3% of the sample is in the top ten clones. Comment on this clone: What this receptor recognizes is not known. No base qualities exist here, and no much larger clone lies one base off it.

The CDR3, from cysteine to phenylalanine, totals 13 residues. This entry keeps only the CDR3 DNA: 39 bases, framed from base 1. V lost 5 bases and J lost 4 bases, and the count of bases not matched to a germline gene is 5. Based on the germline V gene, the CDR1 and CDR2 sequences are SQVTM and ANQGSEA. The sample comprised T cells isolated from PBMCs. The TCR originated in a human donor in good health. The receptor chain draws on TRBV29-1 and TRBJ2-7; 10 bases in between match TRBD2. In nucleotides, the sequence is TGCAGCGTTTCCGGGACTAGCGTGTACGAGCAGTACTTC. This sequence encodes CSVSGTSVYEQYF.